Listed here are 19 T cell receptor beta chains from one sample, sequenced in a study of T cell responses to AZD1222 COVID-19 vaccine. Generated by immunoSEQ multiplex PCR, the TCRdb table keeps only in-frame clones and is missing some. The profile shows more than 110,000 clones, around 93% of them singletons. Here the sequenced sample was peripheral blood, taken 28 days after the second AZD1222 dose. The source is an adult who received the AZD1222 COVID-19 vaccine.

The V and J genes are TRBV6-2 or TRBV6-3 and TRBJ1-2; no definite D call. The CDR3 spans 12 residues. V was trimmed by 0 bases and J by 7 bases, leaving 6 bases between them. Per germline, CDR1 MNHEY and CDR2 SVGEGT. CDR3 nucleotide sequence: TGTGCCAGCAGTTACTCTCGGGCTGGCTACACCTTC. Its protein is CASSYSRAGYTF.

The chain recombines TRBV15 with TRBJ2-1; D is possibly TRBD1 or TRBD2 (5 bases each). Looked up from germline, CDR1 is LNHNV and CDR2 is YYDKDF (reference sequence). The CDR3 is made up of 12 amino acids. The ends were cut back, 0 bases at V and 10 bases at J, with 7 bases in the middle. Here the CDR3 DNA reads TGTGCCACCAGCAGAGATTGGGGGGAGCAGTTCTTC. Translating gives CATSRDWGEQFF.

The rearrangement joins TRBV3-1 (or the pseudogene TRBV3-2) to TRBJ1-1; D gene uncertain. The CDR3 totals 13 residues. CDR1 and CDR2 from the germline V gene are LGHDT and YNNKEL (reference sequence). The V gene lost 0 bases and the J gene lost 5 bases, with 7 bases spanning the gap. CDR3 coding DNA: TGTGCCAGCAGCCAAGAGGGGAGGACTGAAGCTTTCTTT. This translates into CASSQEGRTEAFF.

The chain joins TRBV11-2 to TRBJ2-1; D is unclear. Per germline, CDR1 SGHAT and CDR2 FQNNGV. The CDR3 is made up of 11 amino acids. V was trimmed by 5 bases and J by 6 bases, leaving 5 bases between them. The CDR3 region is CASSPGNEQFF. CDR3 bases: TGTGCCAGCAGCCCGGGCAATGAGCAGTTCTTC.

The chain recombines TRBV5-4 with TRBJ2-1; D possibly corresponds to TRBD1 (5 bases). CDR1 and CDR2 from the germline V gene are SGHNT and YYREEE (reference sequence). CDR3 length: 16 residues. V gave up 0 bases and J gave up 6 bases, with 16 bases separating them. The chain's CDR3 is CASSLGRGPRANEQFF. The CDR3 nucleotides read TGTGCCAGCAGCTTGGGAAGGGGTCCCAGGGCCAATGAGCAGTTCTTC.

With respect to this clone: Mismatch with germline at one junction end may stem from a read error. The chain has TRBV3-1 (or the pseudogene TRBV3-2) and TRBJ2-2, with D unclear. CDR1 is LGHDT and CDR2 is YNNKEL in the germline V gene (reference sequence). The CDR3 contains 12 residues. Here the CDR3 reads CASRQVAGELFF. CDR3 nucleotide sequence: TGTGCCAGCAGACAAGTGGCCGGGGAGCTGTTTTTT.

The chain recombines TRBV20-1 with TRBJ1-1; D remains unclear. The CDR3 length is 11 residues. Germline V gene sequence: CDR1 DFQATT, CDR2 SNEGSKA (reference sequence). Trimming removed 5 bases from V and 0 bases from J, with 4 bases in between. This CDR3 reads CSAPLNTEAFF. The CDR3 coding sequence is TGCAGTGCTCCCTTGAACACTGAAGCTTTCTTT.

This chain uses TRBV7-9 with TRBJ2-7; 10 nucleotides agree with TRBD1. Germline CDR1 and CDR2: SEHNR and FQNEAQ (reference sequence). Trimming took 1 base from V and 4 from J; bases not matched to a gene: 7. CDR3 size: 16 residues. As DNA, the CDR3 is TGTGCCAGCAGCTTAGAACCGGGACAGGGGAGGTACGAGCAGTACTTC. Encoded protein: CASSLEPGQGRYEQYF.

CDR3 in DNA: TGTGCCACCCAGACAGGGGTGAGCTCCTACGAGCAGTACTTC. Protein sequence: CATQTGVSSYEQYF. The chain combines TRBV28 with TRBJ2-7, with 8 positions matching TRBD1. CDR1 MDHEN and CDR2 SYDVKM come from the germline V gene. CDR3 length: 14 amino acids. Unmatched junction bases numbered 8, after V lost 10 bases and J lost 0 bases.

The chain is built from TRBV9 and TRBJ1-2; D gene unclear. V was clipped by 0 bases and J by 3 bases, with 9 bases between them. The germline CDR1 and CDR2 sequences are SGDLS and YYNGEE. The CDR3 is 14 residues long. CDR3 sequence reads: CASSVVPADYGYTF. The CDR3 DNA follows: TGTGCCAGCAGCGTAGTACCCGCTGACTATGGCTACACCTTC.

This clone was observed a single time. The CDR3 nucleotides are TGTGCCAGCAGTCTCTCCGGCAGGGCCCAGGGAGGCTACACCTTC. Amino acid sequence: CASSLSGRAQGGYTF. The chain is built from TRBV6-2 or TRBV6-3 and TRBJ1-2; D might be TRBD1 (5 bases). This CDR3 contains 15 residues. Germline V lookup: CDR1 MNHEY, CDR2 SVGEGT. Trimming took 5 bases from V and 8 from J, leaving 21 bases between them.

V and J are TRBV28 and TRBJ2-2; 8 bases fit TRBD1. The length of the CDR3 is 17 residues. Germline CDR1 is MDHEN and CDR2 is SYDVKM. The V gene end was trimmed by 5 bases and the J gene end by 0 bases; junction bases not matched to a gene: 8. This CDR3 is CASSPWTGKTNTGELFF. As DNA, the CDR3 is TGTGCCAGCAGTCCCTGGACAGGGAAAACGAACACCGGGGAGCTGTTTTTT.

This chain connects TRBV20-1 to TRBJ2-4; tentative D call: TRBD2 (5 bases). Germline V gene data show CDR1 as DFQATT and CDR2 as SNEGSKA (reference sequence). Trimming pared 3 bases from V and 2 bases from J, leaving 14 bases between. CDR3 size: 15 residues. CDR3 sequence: CSASAGPSTKNIQYF. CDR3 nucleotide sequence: TGCAGTGCTAGTGCGGGTCCGTCCACCAAAAACATTCAGTACTTC.

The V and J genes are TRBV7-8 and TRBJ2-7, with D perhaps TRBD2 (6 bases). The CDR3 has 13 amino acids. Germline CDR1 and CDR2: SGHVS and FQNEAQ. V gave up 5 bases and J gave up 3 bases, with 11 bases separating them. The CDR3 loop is CASSRDWLYEQYF. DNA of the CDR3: TGTGCCAGCAGCCGGGACTGGCTCTACGAGCAGTACTTC.

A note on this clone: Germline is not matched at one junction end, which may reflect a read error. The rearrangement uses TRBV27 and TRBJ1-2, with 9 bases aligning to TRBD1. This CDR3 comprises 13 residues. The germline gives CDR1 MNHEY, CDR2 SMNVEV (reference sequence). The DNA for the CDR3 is TGTGCCAGCAGTTTATCGAGACAGGGGGGGCCCCTATTC. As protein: CASSLSRQGGPLF.

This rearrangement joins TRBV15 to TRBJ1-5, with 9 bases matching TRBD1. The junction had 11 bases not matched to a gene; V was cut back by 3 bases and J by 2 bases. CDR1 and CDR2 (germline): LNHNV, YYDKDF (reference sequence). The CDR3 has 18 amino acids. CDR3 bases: TGTGCCACCAGCAGGGGACAGGGTAAATGGATCGGCAATCAGCCCCAGCATTTT. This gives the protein CATSRGQGKWIGNQPQHF.

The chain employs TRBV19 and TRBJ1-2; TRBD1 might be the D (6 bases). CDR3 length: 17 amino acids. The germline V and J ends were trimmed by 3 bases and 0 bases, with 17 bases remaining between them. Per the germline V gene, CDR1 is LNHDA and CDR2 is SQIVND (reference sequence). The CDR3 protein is CASSITWTAPPNYGYTF. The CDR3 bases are TGTGCCAGTAGTATTACATGGACAGCCCCACCTAACTATGGCTACACCTTC.

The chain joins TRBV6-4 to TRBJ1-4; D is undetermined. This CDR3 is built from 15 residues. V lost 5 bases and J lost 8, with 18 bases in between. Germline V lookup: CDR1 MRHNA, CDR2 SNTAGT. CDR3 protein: CASSPSAGSGEKLFF. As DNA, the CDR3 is TGTGCCAGCAGTCCCAGTGCGGGGAGTGGGGAAAAACTGTTTTTT.

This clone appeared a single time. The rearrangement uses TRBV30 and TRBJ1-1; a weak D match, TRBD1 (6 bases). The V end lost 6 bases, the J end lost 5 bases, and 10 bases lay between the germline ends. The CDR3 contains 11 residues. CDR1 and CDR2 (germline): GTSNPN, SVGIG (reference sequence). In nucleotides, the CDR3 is TGTGCCTGCAATAGGGGGACTGAAGCTTTCTTT. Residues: CACNRGTEAFF.